This TCR beta chain was retrieved from a study of T cells after yellow fever vaccination. Background on the study: Some fractions had low cell numbers, and these were prepared with SMART-Seq v4 Ultra Low Input.

Each CDR3 protein gets one entry after TCRdb re-called the 5' RACE reads with MiXCR. The data show more than 250,000 distinct CDR3 sequences, 6.5% to 8.5% seen once. This clonotype has just a few counts. The germline gives CDR1 MDHEN, CDR2 SYDVKM. The ends were cut back, 8 bases at V and 0 bases at J, with 19 bases in the middle. The CDR3 runs to 16 residues. The source is a man younger than 30 who received the YFV17D yellow fever vaccine. The sequenced sample was PBMCs, obtained more than 35 days after the first yellow fever vaccination. The J gene is TRBJ1-2, the V gene TRBV28; D is uncertain. The CDR3 nucleotides are TGTGCCAGCCTCGGACGAGCAGCCACTGCTAACTATGGCTACACCTTC. The encoded protein is CASLGRAATANYGYTF.